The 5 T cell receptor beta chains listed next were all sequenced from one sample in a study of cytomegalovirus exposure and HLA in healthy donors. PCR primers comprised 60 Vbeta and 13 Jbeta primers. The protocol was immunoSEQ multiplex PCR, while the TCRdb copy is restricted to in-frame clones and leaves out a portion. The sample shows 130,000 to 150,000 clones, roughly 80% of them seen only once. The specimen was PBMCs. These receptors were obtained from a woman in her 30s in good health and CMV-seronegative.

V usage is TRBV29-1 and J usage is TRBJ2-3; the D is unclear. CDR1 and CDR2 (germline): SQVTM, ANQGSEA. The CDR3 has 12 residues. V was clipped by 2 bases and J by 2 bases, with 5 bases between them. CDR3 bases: TGCAGCGTTGAAACAGACACAGATACGCAGTATTTT. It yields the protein CSVETDTDTQYF.

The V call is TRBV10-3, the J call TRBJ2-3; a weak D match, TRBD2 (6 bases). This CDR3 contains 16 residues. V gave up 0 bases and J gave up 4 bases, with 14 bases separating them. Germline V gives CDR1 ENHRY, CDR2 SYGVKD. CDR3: CAISESTTERADTQYF. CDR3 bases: TGTGCCATCAGTGAGTCGACGACAGAGCGGGCAGATACGCAGTATTTT.

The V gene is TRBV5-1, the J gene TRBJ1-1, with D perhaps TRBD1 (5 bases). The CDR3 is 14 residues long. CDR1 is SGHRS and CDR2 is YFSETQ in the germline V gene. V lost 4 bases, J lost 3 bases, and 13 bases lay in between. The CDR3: CASSGQVGDTEAFF. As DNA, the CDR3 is TGCGCCAGCAGCGGCCAAGTAGGGGACACTGAAGCTTTCTTT.

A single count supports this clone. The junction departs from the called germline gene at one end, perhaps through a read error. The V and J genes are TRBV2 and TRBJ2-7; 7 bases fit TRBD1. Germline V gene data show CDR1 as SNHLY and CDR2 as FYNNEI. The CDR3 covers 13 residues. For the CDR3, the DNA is TGTGCCAGCAGTCCCCCGGGACAGACCACACCCCACTTC. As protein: CASSPPGQTTPHF.

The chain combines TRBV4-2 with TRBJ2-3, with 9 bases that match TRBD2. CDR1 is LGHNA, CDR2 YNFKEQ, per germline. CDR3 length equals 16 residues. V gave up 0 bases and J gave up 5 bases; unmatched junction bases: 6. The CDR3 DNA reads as TGTGCCAGCAGCCAAGATAGGGGACTAGCTATAGATACGCAGTATTTT. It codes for CASSQDRGLAIDTQYF.